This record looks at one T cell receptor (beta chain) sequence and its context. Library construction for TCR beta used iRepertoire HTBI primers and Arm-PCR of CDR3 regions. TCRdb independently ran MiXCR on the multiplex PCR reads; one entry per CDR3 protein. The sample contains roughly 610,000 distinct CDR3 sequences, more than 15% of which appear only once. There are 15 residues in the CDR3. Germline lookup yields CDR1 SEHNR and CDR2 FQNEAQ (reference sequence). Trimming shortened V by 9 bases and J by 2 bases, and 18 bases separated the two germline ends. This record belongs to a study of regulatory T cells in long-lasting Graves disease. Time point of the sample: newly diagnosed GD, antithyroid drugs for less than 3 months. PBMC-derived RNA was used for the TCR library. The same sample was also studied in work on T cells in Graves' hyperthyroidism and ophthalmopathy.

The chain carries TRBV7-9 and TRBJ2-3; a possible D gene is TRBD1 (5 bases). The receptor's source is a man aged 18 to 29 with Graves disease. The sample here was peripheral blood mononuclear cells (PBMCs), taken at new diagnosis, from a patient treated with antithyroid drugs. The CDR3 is CASRAAQGVTDTQYF. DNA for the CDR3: TGTGCCAGTAGGGCCGCACAAGGGGTCACAGATACGCAGTATTTT. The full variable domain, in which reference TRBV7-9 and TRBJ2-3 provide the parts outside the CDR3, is DTGVSQNPRHKITKRGQNVTFRCDPISEHNRLYWYRQTLGQGPEFLTYFQNEAQLEKSRLLSDRFSAERPKGSFSTLEIQRTEQGDSAMYLCASRAAQGVTDTQYFGPGTRLTVL.